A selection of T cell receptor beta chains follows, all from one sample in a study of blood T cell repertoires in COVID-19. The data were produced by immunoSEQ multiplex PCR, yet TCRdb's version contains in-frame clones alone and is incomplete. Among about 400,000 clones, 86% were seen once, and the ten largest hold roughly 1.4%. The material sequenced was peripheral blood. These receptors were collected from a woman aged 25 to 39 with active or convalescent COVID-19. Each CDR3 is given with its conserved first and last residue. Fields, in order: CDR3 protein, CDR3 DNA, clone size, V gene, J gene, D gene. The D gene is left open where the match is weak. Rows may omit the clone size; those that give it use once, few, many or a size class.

CDR3 protein: CATSSSPSSGNTIYF; CDR3 DNA: TGTGCCACCAGCAGTAGTCCGAGCTCTGGAAACACCATATATTTT; clone size: -; V gene: TRBV15; J gene: TRBJ1-3; D gene: -
CDR3 protein: CASSTGTGDQPQHF; CDR3 DNA: TGTGCCAGCAGTACCGGGACAGGGGATCAGCCCCAGCATTTT; clone size: -; V gene: TRBV2; J gene: TRBJ1-5; D gene: TRBD1
CDR3 protein: CSVEEGVGGTEAFF; CDR3 DNA: TGCAGCGTTGAAGAAGGGGTCGGGGGCACTGAAGCTTTCTTT; clone size: -; V gene: TRBV29-1; J gene: TRBJ1-1; D gene: -
CDR3 protein: CSASKREKDTQYF; CDR3 DNA: TGCAGTGCTAGTAAACGGGAGAAAGATACGCAGTATTTT; clone size: once; V gene: TRBV20-1; J gene: TRBJ2-3; D gene: -
CDR3 protein: CASSLGWGLAADTQYF; CDR3 DNA: TGTGCCAGCAGCTTAGGATGGGGACTAGCGGCAGATACGCAGTATTTT; clone size: -; V gene: TRBV7-2; J gene: TRBJ2-3; D gene: TRBD2
CDR3 protein: CASSLGTGGIYEQYF; CDR3 DNA: TGCGCCAGCAGCCTCGGGACAGGGGGCATCTACGAGCAGTACTTC; clone size: -; V gene: TRBV5-1; J gene: TRBJ2-7; D gene: TRBD1
CDR3 protein: CASSVAGDSGANVLTF; CDR3 DNA: TGCGCCAGCAGCGTGGCGGGAGACTCTGGGGCCAACGTCCTGACTTTC; clone size: -; V gene: TRBV4-1; J gene: TRBJ2-6; D gene: TRBD2
CDR3 protein: CASNESPHLGYTF; CDR3 DNA: TGTGCCAGCAACGAGTCTCCGCATCTGGGCTACACCTTC; clone size: -; V gene: TRBV6-5; J gene: TRBJ1-2; D gene: -
CDR3 protein: CASSSQRGSSSGELFF; CDR3 DNA: TGTGCCAGCAGTTCCCAGCGGGGTTCCTCATCCGGGGAGCTGTTTTTT; clone size: -; V gene: TRBV5-8; J gene: TRBJ2-2; D gene: TRBD2
CDR3 protein: CASREGSGELFF; CDR3 DNA: TGTGCCAGCAGGGAGGGGTCCGGGGAGCTGTTTTTT; clone size: -; V gene: TRBV2; J gene: TRBJ2-2; D gene: -
CDR3 protein: CASSHGHYNEQFF; CDR3 DNA: TGTGCCAGCAGCCACGGTCACTACAATGAGCAGTTCTTC; clone size: -; V gene: TRBV3-1/TRBV3-2; J gene: TRBJ2-1; D gene: -
CDR3 protein: CASSQGQTGELFF; CDR3 DNA: TGCGCCAGCTCACAGGGCCAGACCGGGGAGCTGTTTTTT; clone size: -; V gene: TRBV5-1; J gene: TRBJ2-2; D gene: -
CDR3 protein: CASSGTGEAATNEKLFF; CDR3 DNA: TGTGCCAGCTCAGGAACAGGGGAGGCCGCAACTAATGAAAAACTGTTTTTT; clone size: -; V gene: TRBV18; J gene: TRBJ1-4; D gene: TRBD1
CDR3 protein: CSVGETGALNAFF; CDR3 DNA: TGCAGCGTCGGGGAGACAGGAGCCCTGAACGCTTTCTTT; clone size: -; V gene: TRBV29-1; J gene: TRBJ1-1; D gene: -
CDR3 protein: CSVTGSGGELFF; CDR3 DNA: TGCAGCGTGACGGGGTCGGGCGGGGAGCTGTTTTTT; clone size: -; V gene: TRBV29-1; J gene: TRBJ2-2; D gene: -
CDR3 protein: CASTQGYGYTF; CDR3 DNA: TGTGCCAGTACTCAGGGGTATGGCTACACCTTC; clone size: -; V gene: TRBV6-5; J gene: TRBJ1-2; D gene: -
CDR3 protein: CASSSPEVALDYEQYF; CDR3 DNA: TGTGCCAGCAGCTCACCCGAGGTGGCGCTTGACTACGAGCAGTACTTC; clone size: -; V gene: TRBV7-9; J gene: TRBJ2-7; D gene: -
CDR3 protein: CASGLVLGVYGNEQFF; CDR3 DNA: TGTGCTAGTGGTTTGGTTTTAGGGGTCTACGGCAATGAGCAGTTCTTC; clone size: -; V gene: TRBV12-5; J gene: TRBJ2-1; D gene: -
CDR3 protein: CASSPGKNTEAFF; CDR3 DNA: TGTGCCAGCAGCCCGGGGAAGAACACTGAAGCTTTCTTT; clone size: -; V gene: TRBV5-6; J gene: TRBJ1-1; D gene: -
CDR3 protein: CASSLSLAGAQETQYF; CDR3 DNA: TGTGCCAGCAGTTTATCCCTAGCGGGGGCACAAGAGACCCAGTACTTC; clone size: once; V gene: TRBV27; J gene: TRBJ2-5; D gene: TRBD2
CDR3 protein: CASSPYQPGQLSYEQYF; CDR3 DNA: TGCGCCAGCAGCCCTTACCAACCGGGACAGCTATCTTACGAGCAGTACTTC; clone size: -; V gene: TRBV4-1; J gene: TRBJ2-7; D gene: TRBD1
CDR3 protein: CASSLGQSGQETQYF; CDR3 DNA: TGTGCCAGCAGCTTGGGGCAGTCGGGGCAAGAGACCCAGTACTTC; clone size: once; V gene: TRBV5-8; J gene: TRBJ2-5; D gene: -
CDR3 protein: CASSEQGALGYTF; CDR3 DNA: TGTGCCAGTAGTGAGCAGGGGGCGCTTGGCTACACCTTC; clone size: -; V gene: TRBV19; J gene: TRBJ1-2; D gene: TRBD1
CDR3 protein: CARSAGGTGELFF; CDR3 DNA: TGCGCCCGCAGCGCCGGGGGGACCGGGGAGCTGTTTTTT; clone size: -; V gene: TRBV5-1; J gene: TRBJ2-2; D gene: TRBD2
CDR3 protein: CASSNSGRVYEQYF; CDR3 DNA: TGTGCCAGTAGTAATAGCGGGAGAGTTTACGAGCAGTACTTC; clone size: -; V gene: TRBV19; J gene: TRBJ2-7; D gene: TRBD2
CDR3 protein: CASSLAGVDTEAFF; CDR3 DNA: TGCGCCAGCAGCTTGGCGGGGGTCGACACTGAAGCTTTCTTT; clone size: -; V gene: TRBV5-1; J gene: TRBJ1-1; D gene: -
CDR3 protein: CASSRGVIFGGYTF; CDR3 DNA: TGTGCCAGCAGCAGAGGCGTGATTTTCGGTGGCTACACCTTC; clone size: -; V gene: TRBV21-1; J gene: TRBJ1-2; D gene: -
CDR3 protein: CASSLGQGGSFTGELFF; CDR3 DNA: TGCGCCAGCAGCCTGGGACAGGGTGGTTCCTTCACCGGGGAGCTGTTTTTT; clone size: -; V gene: TRBV5-1; J gene: TRBJ2-2; D gene: TRBD1